Reported below is one T cell receptor beta chain. Its target antigen remains unknown. A junction end diverges from the germline sequence, so it may reflect a read error. In the same sample, other DNA sequences code for this CDR3. The data were obtained in a study of T cells in placental villitis. In the study overall: Placental TCR-beta repertoires were compared across villitis of unknown etiology, gestational-age-matched unaffected controls, and infectious villitis in order to test an allograft-versus-infection hypothesis. General findings and caveats noted by the study authors: Sequencing bulk tissue could not tell helper, regulatory or cytotoxic T cells apart, could not separate maternal from fetal T cells, and left out gamma-delta receptors. Paraffin blocks contained small amounts of decidua, so some captured T cells, especially in controls, may have been decidual rather than villous infiltrates. CMV-specific clone frequencies were lower in villitis of unknown etiology than in infectious CMV cases (roughly 0.00093 vs 0.011), and villitis of unknown etiology did not differ from controls on this measure.

The CDR3 has 12 amino acids, counting the end cysteine and phenylalanine. The kept DNA is CDR3 alone, 36 bases in frame from the first base. Reading the germline V gene gives CDR1 SGHAT and CDR2 FQNNGV. Five infectious villitis placentae, four with confirmed cytomegalovirus and one with Toxoplasma gondii, were included and were not matched to other groups. Mothers with infectious villitis were younger, had smaller fetuses, and delivered preterm or experienced intrauterine demise in a couple of cases. After delivery, placentae were collected and subjected to gross and histological evaluation prior to the selection of archival tissue. Five 10-micron scrolls were cut from each FFPE block, and DNA was isolated using the AllPrep DNA/RNA FFPE Tissue kit. NanoDrop was used to check DNA concentration and purity, and a Bioanalyzer was used to assess RNA quality. TCR-beta CDR3 regions were amplified from genomic DNA with the immunoSEQ v4 bias-controlled multiplex PCR assay, run blinded to group allocation. To estimate nucleated cell and T cell quantities per sample, reference gene primers were included together with the TCR-beta primers. Sequencing of the libraries was performed on an Illumina MiSeq with a 100-cycle paired-end protocol. Concerning the study's data processing: The immunoSEQ Analyzer software was used to calculate diversity and richness, with richness measured by iChao1 and clonality based on Pielou evenness and Shannon diversity (range 0-1, where higher values mean less diversity). CDR3 amino acid sequences together with V/J genes were queried against VDJdb for CMV, EBV and influenza A specificities, with confidence 3 and substitution 2 applied. The Morisita-Horn index was used to assess how much TCR-beta amino acid clonotypes overlapped between the villitis of unknown etiology, infectious villitis and control repertoires. TCRdb's version of the immuneACCESS table is confined to in-frame rearrangements and falls short of the full clone set. An unresolved V gene accounts for under half of the shortfall where checked; the remainder is of unknown origin. D and trimming were read from the DNA, whereas the V and J calls and clone size are those reported in that table. This sample lists 3,200 or so clones; about 77% were detected once. The ten largest clones capture 15% to 20% of the sample.

The sequencing input was placental tissue containing maternal and fetal cells. The chain is encoded by TRBV11-2 joined to TRBJ1-2; the best D guess is TRBD1, with 6 bases matching. The sequence was obtained from a human patient with infectious villitis; the placental T cells may come from both mother and fetus. CDR3 protein: CASSYRDYGYTF. The bases are TGTGCCAGCAGCTACAGGGACTATGGCTACACTTTC.